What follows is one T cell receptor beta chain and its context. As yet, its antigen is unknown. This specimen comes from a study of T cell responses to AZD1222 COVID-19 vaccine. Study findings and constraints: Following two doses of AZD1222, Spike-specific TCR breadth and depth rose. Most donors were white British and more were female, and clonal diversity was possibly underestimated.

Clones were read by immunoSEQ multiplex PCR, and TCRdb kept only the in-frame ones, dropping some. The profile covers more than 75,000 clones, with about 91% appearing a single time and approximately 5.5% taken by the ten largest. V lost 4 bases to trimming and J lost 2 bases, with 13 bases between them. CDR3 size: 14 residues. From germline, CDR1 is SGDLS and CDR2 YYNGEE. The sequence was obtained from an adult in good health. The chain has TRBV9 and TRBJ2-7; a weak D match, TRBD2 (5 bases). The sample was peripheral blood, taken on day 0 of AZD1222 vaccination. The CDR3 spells CASSLAGVPYEQYF. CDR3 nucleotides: TGTGCCAGCAGCCTTGCGGGCGTTCCCTACGAGCAGTACTTC.